The source of this T cell receptor beta chain is a study of cytomegalovirus exposure and HLA in healthy donors. V lost 5 bases, J lost 0 bases, and 9 bases lay in between. CDR1 is SGHVS and CDR2 is FNYEAQ in the germline V gene. This CDR3 has 14 amino acids. The PCR contained 60 Vbeta and 13 Jbeta primers. The data were produced by immunoSEQ multiplex PCR, yet TCRdb's version contains in-frame clones alone and is incomplete. This table has 70,000 to 80,000 clones, roughly 78% appearing once. The V call is TRBV7-6, the J call TRBJ2-3; D may be TRBD2 (6 bases). This clonotype was obtained from a man between 18 and 29 years old in good health and CMV-seronegative. Source material: PBMCs. CDR3 loop: CASSPGTSTDTQYF. DNA for the CDR3: TGTGCCAGCAGCCCAGGGACTAGCACAGATACGCAGTATTTT. The complete variable domain, with remaining parts taken from reference TRBV7-6 and TRBJ2-3, reads GAGVSQSPRYKVTKRGQDVALRCDPISGHVSLYWYRQALGQGPEFLTYFNYEAQQDKSGLPNDRFSAERPEGSISTLTIQRTEQRDSAMYRCASSPGTSTDTQYFGPGTRLTVL.